Listed below are T cell receptor beta chains from one sample, sequenced in a study of T-cell reconstitution after alpha-beta-depleted transplantation in children. Using its own MiXCR run on the PCR reads, TCRdb lists one record per CDR3 protein. This repertoire shows over 85,000 distinct CDR3 sequences, approximately 5.4% found once; its top ten account for about 6.1%. The sequenced sample was PBMCs, mostly from graft donor cells, obtained 60 days after TCRalphabeta/CD19-depleted stem cell transplant. The source is a female patient between 2 and 15 years old who had a stem cell transplant for Fanconi anemia, so the T cells may come from the graft donor. Both conserved end residues are part of each CDR3. Fields, in order: V gene, clone size, J gene, D gene, CDR3 protein, CDR3 DNA. The D gene is left open where the match is weak. Size is stated for part of the rows, as once, few or many counts, or as a class when the clone is expanded.

V: TRBV20-1
size: many
J: TRBJ2-5
D: .
CDR3: CSASAGQETQYF
DNA: TGCAGTGCTAGTGCGGGGCAAGAGACCCAGTACTTC

V: TRBV12-3/TRBV12-4
size: .
J: TRBJ1-2
D: .
CDR3: CASSLGGKGPPYGYTF
DNA: TGTGCCAGCAGTTTAGGAGGGAAAGGGCCTCCATATGGCTACACCTTC

V: TRBV12-5
size: many
J: TRBJ2-3
D: .
CDR3: CASVDTQYF
DNA: TGTGCTAGTGTGGATACGCAGTATTTT

V: TRBV5-5
size: few
J: TRBJ2-5
D: TRBD2
CDR3: CASSFTSGGVETQYF
DNA: TGTGCCAGCAGCTTTACTAGCGGGGGGGTTGAGACCCAGTACTTC

V: TRBV20-1
size: many
J: TRBJ1-5
D: .
CDR3: CSARPNSGPNSNQPQHF
DNA: TGCAGTGCTAGGCCTAACTCGGGACCGAATAGCAATCAGCCCCAGCATTTT

V: TRBV20-1
size: many
J: TRBJ2-7
D: .
CDR3: CSATLVGVSYEQYF
DNA: TGCAGTGCTACTCTGGTGGGAGTCTCCTACGAGCAGTACTTC

V: TRBV12-3/TRBV12-4
size: many
J: TRBJ2-4
D: .
CDR3: CASSLAEALAFLNIQYF
DNA: TGTGCCAGCAGTTTAGCGGAGGCATTAGCGTTTTTGAACATTCAGTACTTC

V: TRBV3-1
size: many
J: TRBJ2-2
D: TRBD1
CDR3: CASSQVSGRDRGPGELFF
DNA: TGTGCCAGCAGCCAAGTTTCTGGCCGGGACAGGGGGCCTGGGGAGCTGTTTTTT

V: TRBV28
size: .
J: TRBJ2-5
D: TRBD2
CDR3: CASSLSWTSGGEETQYF
DNA: TGTGCCAGCAGTTTGAGCTGGACTAGCGGGGGGGAGGAGACCCAGTACTTC

V: TRBV10-3
size: many
J: TRBJ2-1
D: TRBD2
CDR3: CAISPGLAGDVEQFF
DNA: TGTGCCATCAGTCCGGGACTAGCGGGGGACGTAGAGCAGTTCTTC

V: TRBV7-8
size: many
J: TRBJ2-1
D: .
CDR3: CASTLSYSVYNEQFF
DNA: TGTGCCAGCACCTTATCGTACTCAGTCTACAATGAGCAGTTCTTC

V: TRBV5-1
size: many
J: TRBJ2-5
D: .
CDR3: CASSGNQETQYF
DNA: TGCGCCAGCTCAGGGAACCAAGAGACCCAGTACTTC

V: TRBV7-9
size: many
J: TRBJ2-7
D: .
CDR3: CASSAPNNDEQYF
DNA: TGTGCCAGCAGCGCACCCAATAACGACGAGCAGTACTTC

V: TRBV5-1
size: .
J: TRBJ2-2
D: TRBD1
CDR3: CASSPATGTGAYTGELFF
DNA: TGCGCCAGCAGCCCAGCAACCGGGACAGGGGCCTACACCGGGGAGCTGTTTTTT

V: TRBV2
size: many
J: TRBJ2-5
D: .
CDR3: CASSGVAGEETQYF
DNA: TGTGCCAGCAGTGGCGTCGCGGGTGAAGAGACCCAGTACTTC

V: TRBV27
size: many
J: TRBJ2-7
D: .
CDR3: CASSPFAGWIYEQYF
DNA: TGTGCCAGCAGTCCGTTTGCGGGATGGATCTACGAGCAGTACTTC

V: TRBV11-3
size: many
J: TRBJ2-2
D: TRBD2
CDR3: CASSLFSVTSGLAGELFF
DNA: TGTGCCAGCAGCTTATTCAGTGTGACTAGCGGGTTGGCCGGGGAGCTGTTTTTT

V: TRBV5-1
size: many
J: TRBJ2-1
D: TRBD2
CDR3: CASSTGLAGDNEQFF
DNA: TGCGCCAGCAGCACGGGACTAGCGGGAGACAATGAGCAGTTCTTC

V: TRBV29-1
size: few
J: TRBJ1-2
D: .
CDR3: CSVVARRDSYYGYTF
DNA: TGCAGCGTTGTGGCGCGCAGAGACTCTTACTATGGCTACACCTTC

V: TRBV7-6
size: many
J: TRBJ2-7
D: .
CDR3: CASSLGVGPGPTYEQYF
DNA: TGTGCCAGCAGCTTAGGTGTGGGACCCGGGCCTACCTACGAGCAGTACTTC

V: TRBV28
size: many
J: TRBJ1-2
D: TRBD1
CDR3: CASQIHRTGGYGYTF
DNA: TGTGCCAGTCAAATCCATAGGACAGGGGGCTATGGCTACACCTTC

V: TRBV28
size: many
J: TRBJ2-3
D: TRBD1
CDR3: CASRRGRSDTQYF
DNA: TGTGCCAGCAGGAGGGGGCGCTCAGATACGCAGTATTTT

V: TRBV20-1
size: few
J: TRBJ2-1
D: .
CDR3: CSARVLLESSGRSYNEQFF
DNA: TGCAGTGCTAGAGTTCTCTTGGAGAGTAGTGGTCGGTCCTACAATGAGCAGTTCTTC

V: TRBV12-3/TRBV12-4
size: many
J: TRBJ2-1
D: TRBD2
CDR3: CASSSEPAGGWNEQFF
DNA: TGTGCCAGCAGTTCCGAACCAGCGGGAGGATGGAATGAGCAGTTCTTC

V: TRBV2
size: many
J: TRBJ2-3
D: .
CDR3: CASRFRESADTQYF
DNA: TGTGCCAGCAGATTCAGGGAGTCAGCAGATACGCAGTATTTT

V: TRBV10-3
size: many
J: TRBJ2-3
D: TRBD1
CDR3: CAISDPASRTGPSNTQYF
DNA: TGTGCCATCAGTGATCCCGCTTCCAGGACAGGGCCTTCGAATACGCAGTATTTT

V: TRBV5-5
size: .
J: TRBJ2-1
D: TRBD2
CDR3: CASSLEHLAGVNNNEQFF
DNA: TGTGCCAGCAGCTTGGAGCACCTAGCGGGGGTAAACAACAATGAGCAGTTCTTC

V: TRBV7-3
size: .
J: TRBJ2-1
D: .
CDR3: CASSPAVGFEQFF
DNA: TGTGCCAGCAGCCCGGCGGTGGGCTTTGAGCAGTTCTTC

V: TRBV27
size: few
J: TRBJ2-7
D: .
CDR3: CASSLWSDSPEQYF
DNA: TGTGCCAGCAGTTTATGGTCGGACAGCCCCGAGCAGTACTTC

V: TRBV20-1
size: .
J: TRBJ1-5
D: .
CDR3: CSARPGGGNQPQHF
DNA: TGCAGTGCTAGACCGGGGGGGGGCAATCAGCCCCAGCATTTT

V: TRBV27
size: .
J: TRBJ1-4
D: .
CDR3: CASTSLGIGTNEKLFF
DNA: TGTGCCAGTACCTCGCTGGGGATAGGAACTAATGAAAAACTGTTTTTT

V: TRBV5-1
size: few
J: TRBJ2-5
D: .
CDR3: CASNREQETQYF
DNA: TGCGCCAGCAACAGGGAACAAGAGACCCAGTACTTC

V: TRBV12-3/TRBV12-4
size: many
J: TRBJ2-7
D: TRBD1
CDR3: CASSLTALRGTYEQYF
DNA: TGTGCCAGCAGTTTAACGGCTCTCAGGGGGACCTACGAGCAGTACTTC

V: TRBV20-1
size: many
J: TRBJ2-7
D: .
CDR3: CSARDQGGPSSYEQYF
DNA: TGCAGTGCTAGAGACCAGGGCGGGCCTAGCTCCTACGAGCAGTACTTC

V: TRBV12-3/TRBV12-4
size: many
J: TRBJ2-1
D: TRBD1
CDR3: CASSPWDSFNEQFF
DNA: TGTGCCAGCAGTCCGTGGGACAGTTTCAATGAGCAGTTCTTC

V: TRBV5-1
size: .
J: TRBJ2-7
D: .
CDR3: CASSFLGAYEQYF
DNA: TGCGCCAGCAGCTTCTTAGGAGCCTACGAGCAGTACTTC

V: TRBV20-1
size: .
J: TRBJ2-1
D: .
CDR3: CSASYFYNEQFF
DNA: TGCAGTGCTAGTTACTTCTACAATGAGCAGTTCTTC

V: TRBV6-1
size: .
J: TRBJ1-2
D: .
CDR3: CASRPGTEAGYTF
DNA: TGTGCCAGCAGACCCGGGACGGAGGCTGGCTACACCTTC

V: TRBV29-1
size: many
J: TRBJ2-3
D: .
CDR3: CSVGGGVGKLTDTQYF
DNA: TGCAGCGTTGGCGGAGGGGTGGGAAAGCTCACAGATACGCAGTATTTT

V: TRBV6-1
size: .
J: TRBJ2-5
D: .
CDR3: CASSAAGLQETQYF
DNA: TGTGCCAGCAGTGCGGCGGGGCTCCAAGAGACCCAGTACTTC

V: TRBV7-9
size: many
J: TRBJ2-7
D: .
CDR3: CASSLESADYEQYF
DNA: TGTGCCAGCAGCTTGGAGAGTGCGGACTACGAGCAGTACTTC

V: TRBV14
size: many
J: TRBJ2-3
D: TRBD1
CDR3: CASSPGTDYTDTQYF
DNA: TGTGCCAGCAGCCCCGGGACAGACTACACAGATACGCAGTATTTT

V: TRBV7-9
size: few
J: TRBJ2-7
D: .
CDR3: CASRHRGRGDEQYF
DNA: TGTGCCAGCAGACATCGGGGCAGGGGGGACGAGCAGTACTTC

V: TRBV20-1
size: many
J: TRBJ1-6
D: TRBD1
CDR3: CSARVDRARWYNSPLHF
DNA: TGCAGTGCTAGAGTAGACAGGGCGAGGTGGTATAATTCACCCCTCCACTTT

V: TRBV6-1
size: many
J: TRBJ2-3
D: .
CDR3: CASQLASTQYF
DNA: TGTGCCAGCCAACTAGCTAGTACGCAGTATTTT